Reported below is one T cell receptor beta chain. The germline V gene encodes CDR1 SEHNR and CDR2 FQNEAQ (reference sequence). The CDR3 extends over 13 amino acids. V lost 8 bases and J 3 bases, leaving 11 bases between the germline ends. TCRdb keeps only in-frame clones here, not all; method: immunoSEQ multiplex PCR. The sample lists about 49,000 clones, roughly 90% seen once, with approximately 3.9% in the top ten. This entry is derived from a study of technical replicates of blood from a few donors. The sequence was collected from a human donor in good health. Some clones in this sample may be carry-over from other donors' samples. V gene TRBV7-9 combines with J gene TRBJ2-1; tentative D call: TRBD2 (6 bases). The sample was PBMCs. For the CDR3, the DNA is TGTGCCAGCCGTGCGCGGGGCTACAATGAGCAGTTCTTC. This translates into CASRARGYNEQFF.